This T cell receptor beta chain was profiled in a study of beta chain features in type 1 diabetes. Study-level points and caveats: Moderately but significantly shorter TCRB CDR3s were found in Type 1 diabetes patients in all four CD4+ subsets.

What was sequenced were expressed TCRB transcripts, since all of the isolated RNA had been reverse transcribed. Here immunoSEQ multiplex PCR was the method, and the copy in TCRdb shows in-frame clones only, minus some. The sample includes approximately 270,000 clones, 14% of them seen just once. With 4 bases clipped from V and 5 bases from J, the junction kept 5 bases outside the gene matches. Germline CDR1 MNHNY, CDR2 SVGAGI (reference sequence). The CDR3 sequence is 14 residues long. This clone appeared a few times. Antigen: not known. The clonotype was recovered from a man aged 25 to 40 with type 1 diabetes. This sequence joins TRBV6-6 and TRBJ2-3, with 8 bases aligning to TRBD2. Sequenced: naive CD4+ T cells from blood. This chain's CDR3 is CASSSRGGLDTQYF. DNA of the CDR3: TGTGCCAGCAGTTCCCGGGGGGGGTTAGATACGCAGTATTTT.